This passage covers 5 T cell receptor beta chains from one sample sequenced in a study of immune cell composition in non-small cell lung cancer. Only in-frame clones appear in the TCRdb table, and some are missing; sequencing was by immunoSEQ multiplex PCR. This sample yields about 4,000 clones, of which approximately 80% are seen a single time; approximately 7.8% belongs to the top ten. Sequencing used lung tumor tissue. The receptors were gathered from a human donor with non-small cell lung cancer.

The genes are TRBV2 and TRBJ2-5, with D perhaps matching TRBD1 (8 bases). Germline assignment: CDR1 SNHLY and CDR2 FYNNEI. CDR3 length: 15 residues. With 7 bases removed from V and 3 bases from J, the gap between germline ends came to 18 bases. The CDR3 nucleotides are TGTGCCAGCACCACAGGGGGGGGGCCGGAAGAGACCCAGTACTTC. Its translation is CASTTGGGPEETQYF.

The V gene is TRBV7-2, the J gene TRBJ2-1; no reliable D call. Germline V CDR1 and CDR2: SGHTA, FQGNSA. This CDR3 is 15 amino acids long. Trimming removed 2 bases at V and 5 bases at J, with 13 bases between. The CDR3 sequence: CASSLIPTSNNEQFF. In DNA form, the CDR3 reads TGTGCCAGCAGCTTAATCCCGACTTCGAACAATGAGCAGTTCTTC.

This chain joins TRBV2 and TRBJ2-1; TRBD1 aligns across 12 bases. The CDR3 loop spans 16 amino acids. The germline V gene encodes CDR1 SNHLY and CDR2 FYNNEI. Trimming removed 6 bases from V and 9 bases from J; junction bases left unmatched: 12. The CDR3 region is CASRWGQGAVESEQFF. CDR3 sequence (DNA): TGTGCCAGCAGATGGGGACAGGGGGCGGTGGAGAGTGAGCAGTTCTTC.

The chain carries TRBV28 and TRBJ1-5; 7 bases map to TRBD1. The CDR3 runs 15 residues. V was clipped by 4 bases and J by 6 bases; unmatched bases: 9. Germline CDR1 reads MDHEN; CDR2 reads SYDVKM. This chain's CDR3 is CASSSPHRGGQPQHF. The CDR3 nucleotides read TGTGCCAGCAGTTCCCCTCACAGGGGTGGTCAGCCCCAGCATTTT.

This sequence joins TRBV11-2 and TRBJ2-3, with 14 bases aligning to TRBD2. Trimming took 6 bases from V and 4 from J; bases not matched to a gene: 6. Germline V gene sequence: CDR1 SGHAT, CDR2 FQNNGV. The CDR3 is 16 amino acids. The DNA for the CDR3 is TGTGCCAGCAGGGCCGGACTAGCGGGGGGTTCAGATACGCAGTATTTT. This gives the protein CASRAGLAGGSDTQYF.